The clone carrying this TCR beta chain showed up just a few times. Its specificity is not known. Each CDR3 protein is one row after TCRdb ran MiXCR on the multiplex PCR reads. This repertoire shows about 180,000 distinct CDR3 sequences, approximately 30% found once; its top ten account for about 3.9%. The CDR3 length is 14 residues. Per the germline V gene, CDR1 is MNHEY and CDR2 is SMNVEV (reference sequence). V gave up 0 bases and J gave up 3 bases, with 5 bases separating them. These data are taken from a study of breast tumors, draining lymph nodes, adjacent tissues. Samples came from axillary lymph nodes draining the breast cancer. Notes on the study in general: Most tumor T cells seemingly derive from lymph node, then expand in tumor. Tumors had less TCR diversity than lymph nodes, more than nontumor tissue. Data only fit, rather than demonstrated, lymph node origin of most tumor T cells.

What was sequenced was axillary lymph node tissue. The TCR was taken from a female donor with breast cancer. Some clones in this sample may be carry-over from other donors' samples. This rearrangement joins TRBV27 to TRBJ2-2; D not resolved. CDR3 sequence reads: CASSLSFYTGELFF. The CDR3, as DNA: TGTGCCAGCAGTTTATCGTTCTACACCGGGGAGCTGTTTTTT.